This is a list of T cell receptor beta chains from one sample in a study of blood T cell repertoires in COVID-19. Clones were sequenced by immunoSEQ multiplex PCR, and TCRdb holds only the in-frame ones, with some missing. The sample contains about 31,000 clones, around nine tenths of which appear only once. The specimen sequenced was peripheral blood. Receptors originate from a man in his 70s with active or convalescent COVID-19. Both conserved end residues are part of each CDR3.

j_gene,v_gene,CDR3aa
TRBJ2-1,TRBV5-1,CASTGYSYNEQFF
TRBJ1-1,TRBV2,CASNLGRVNTEAFF
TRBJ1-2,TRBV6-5,CATRRQGFNYGYTF
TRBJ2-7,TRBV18,CASSPPGQNEQYF
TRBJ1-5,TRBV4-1,CASSQEALLPQHF
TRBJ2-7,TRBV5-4,CASSLALVNEQYF
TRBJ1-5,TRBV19,CASSKAPRYQPQHF
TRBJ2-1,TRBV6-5,CATGQGGGEQFF
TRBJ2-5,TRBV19,CASSIKPPPGGETQYF
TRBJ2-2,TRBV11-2,CASRGAPGQGVTGELFF
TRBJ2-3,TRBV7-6,CASSLEASGSVGSDTQYF
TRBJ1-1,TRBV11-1,CASSLSRTLNTEAFF
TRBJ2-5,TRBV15,CATSDLGLAKETQYF
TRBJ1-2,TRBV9,CASSVVLPGQANNYGYTF
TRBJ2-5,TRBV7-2,CASSPIRQDAGTQYF
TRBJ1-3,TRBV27,CASSSQGISGNTIYF
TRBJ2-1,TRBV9,CASSVTGKRDNEQFF
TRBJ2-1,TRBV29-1,CSVEDLGSSNYNEQFF
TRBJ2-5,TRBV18,CASTINRGPRETQYF
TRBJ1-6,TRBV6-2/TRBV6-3,CASSTGVSPLHF
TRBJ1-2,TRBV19,CASSQGYGYTF
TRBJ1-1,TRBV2,CASNLQGTAEAFF
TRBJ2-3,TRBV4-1,CASSHTIGEGLPQYF
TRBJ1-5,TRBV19,CASSSTGTVTNQPQHF
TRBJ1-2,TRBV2,CASSEARRGYGYTF
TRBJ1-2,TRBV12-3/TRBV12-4,CASSQQGYGYTF
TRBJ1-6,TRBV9,CASSVAGDNSPLHF
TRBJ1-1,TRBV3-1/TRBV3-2,CASTTLGVTEAFF
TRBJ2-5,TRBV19,CASSSRVAETQYF
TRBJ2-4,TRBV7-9,CASSLGQGGIYF
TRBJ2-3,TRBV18,CASSPPGASPDTQYF
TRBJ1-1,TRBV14,CASSHVQGRTEAFF
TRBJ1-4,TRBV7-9,CASSLDGEREKLFF
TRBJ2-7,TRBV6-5,CASSYRQASSYEQYF
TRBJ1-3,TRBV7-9,CASSLGRLGARSGNTIYF
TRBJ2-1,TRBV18,CASSPVQGLAGSNEQFF
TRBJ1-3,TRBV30,CAWSAQANTIYF
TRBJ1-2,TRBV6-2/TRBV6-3,CASSPPAARRSANYGYTF
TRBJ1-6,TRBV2,CASSGQSYNSPLHF
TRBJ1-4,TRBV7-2,CASSLGQHATNEKLFF
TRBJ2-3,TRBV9,CASSSLVGRPGGTDTQYF
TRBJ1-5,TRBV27,CASPESRTSNSNQPQHF
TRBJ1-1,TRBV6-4,CASRKTGSDEAFF
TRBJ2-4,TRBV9,CASSDGGATKNIQYF
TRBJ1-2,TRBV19,CASSIVTGPTNYGYTF
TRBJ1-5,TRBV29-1,CSVAGTGGNQPQHF
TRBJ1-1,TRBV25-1,CASSELGQGAGEAFF
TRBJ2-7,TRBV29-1,CSVVPAERVREQYF
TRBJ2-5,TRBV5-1,CASSLKTGLPETQYF
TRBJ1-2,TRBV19,CASSIDRDRLHGYTF
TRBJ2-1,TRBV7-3,CASSLSGDEQFF
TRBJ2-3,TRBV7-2,CASSLGGLAGDTQYF
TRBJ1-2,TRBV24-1,CATSDPTGSGYGYTF
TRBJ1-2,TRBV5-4,CASSLRGGAGGYTF
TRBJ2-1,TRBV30,CAWSLGTSGYNEQFF
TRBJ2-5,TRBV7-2,CASSWGLVSETQYF
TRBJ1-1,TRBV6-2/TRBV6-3,CASSYQGAVTEAFF